This T cell receptor beta chain is drawn from a study of cytomegalovirus exposure and HLA in healthy donors. General study findings and limits: Earlier findings revealed that most TCR beta V segments proved productive either about 87% or about 30% of the time. Fewer N-insertions (relative to the roughly 730-donor mean) were reportedly seen in an Asian-associated ancestry cluster in a later analysis. Rare TCR sequences predominated, though certain public TCRs were found in many donors.

The PCR made use of 60 Vbeta and 13 Jbeta primers. Here immunoSEQ multiplex PCR was the method, and the copy in TCRdb shows in-frame clones only, minus some. The table has about 130,000 clones, around 63% seen once. V dropped 6 bases and J dropped 8; count of bases not matched to a gene: 5. This CDR3 spans 11 amino acids. Germline CDR1 and CDR2: DFQATT and SNEGSKA (reference sequence). As regards this clone: Its antigen is as yet unknown.

The chain is built from TRBV20-1 and TRBJ1-2; 8 nucleotides line up with TRBD1. Sequencing was performed on PBMCs. The source of this sequence is a human donor in good health. CDR3 in DNA: TGCAGTGCCTCAGGGGGCGCAGGCTACACCTTC. It codes for CSASGGAGYTF.